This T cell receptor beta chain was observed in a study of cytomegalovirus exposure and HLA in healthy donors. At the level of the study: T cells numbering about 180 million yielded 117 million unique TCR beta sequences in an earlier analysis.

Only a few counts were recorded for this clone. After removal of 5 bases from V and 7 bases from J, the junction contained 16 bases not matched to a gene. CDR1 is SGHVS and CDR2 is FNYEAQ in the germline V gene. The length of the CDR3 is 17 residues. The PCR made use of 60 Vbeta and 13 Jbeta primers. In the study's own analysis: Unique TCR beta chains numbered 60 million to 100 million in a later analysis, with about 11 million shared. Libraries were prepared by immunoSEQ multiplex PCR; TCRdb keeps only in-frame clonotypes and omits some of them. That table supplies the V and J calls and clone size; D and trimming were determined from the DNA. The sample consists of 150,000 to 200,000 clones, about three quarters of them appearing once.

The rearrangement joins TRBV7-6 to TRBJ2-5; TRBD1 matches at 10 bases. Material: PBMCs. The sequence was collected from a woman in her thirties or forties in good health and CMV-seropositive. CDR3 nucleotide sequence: TGTGCCAGCAGCCACGGGGCGTGGGGACAGGGGCGGGGGACCCAGTACTTC. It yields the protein CASSHGAWGQGRGTQYF.